The 14 T cell receptor beta chains below come from one sample, sequenced in a study of blood T cell repertoires in COVID-19. Sequenced by immunoSEQ multiplex PCR; TCRdb stores in-frame clones only, minus some. Among roughly 290,000 clones listed, about 90% were seen once. The sample taken for sequencing was peripheral blood. The receptors stem from a woman between 25 and 40 years old who had recovered from COVID-19.

The chain uses TRBV20-1 and TRBJ2-5; D is perhaps TRBD1 (5 bases). Germline CDR1 is DFQATT and CDR2 is SNEGSKA (reference sequence). This CDR3 comprises 13 residues. Between the trimmed V and J ends, which lost 3 bases and 5 bases, there was a span of 13 bases. The CDR3 spells CSASYQGMETQYF. The CDR3 DNA reads as TGCAGTGCTAGTTACCAGGGAATGGAGACCCAGTACTTC.

The gene calls are TRBV19 and TRBJ1-5; 7 bases align to TRBD1. CDR1 LNHDA and CDR2 SQIVND come from the germline V gene (reference sequence). The CDR3 extends over 15 amino acids. Germline trimming cut 3 bases from V and 7 bases from J; bases unmatched to any gene: 9. DNA for the CDR3: TGTGCCAGTAGTATGACAGGGACTTTTGGGCAGCCCCAGCATTTT. This encodes CASSMTGTFGQPQHF.

This clone was seen just once. This chain joins TRBV10-2 and TRBJ1-6; 8 positions agree with TRBD1. Germline V gene lookup returns CDR1 WSHSY and CDR2 SAAADI. V was clipped by 8 bases and J by 5 bases; unmatched bases: 5. The CDR3 is made up of 14 amino acids. The CDR3 sequence is CASSGTGHNSPLHF. The DNA of the CDR3 is TGCGCCAGCTCCGGGACAGGACATAATTCACCCCTCCACTTT.

The chain recombines TRBV6-1 with TRBJ2-1, with 8 nucleotides matching TRBD2. Germline V gene lookup returns CDR1 MNHNS and CDR2 SASEGT. J lost 2 bases, V lost 3 bases, and 6 bases had no gene match. The CDR3 contains 16 residues. This CDR3 reads CASSEVLAVTYNEQFF. The DNA of the CDR3 is TGTGCCAGCAGTGAGGTACTAGCGGTCACCTACAATGAGCAGTTCTTC.

As for this clone: Within the sample, other DNA sequences also encode this same CDR3. The chain carries TRBV6-5 and TRBJ2-7, with D possibly TRBD2 on 5 matching bases. The CDR3 contains 16 residues. V lost 0 bases and J 0 bases, leaving 12 bases between the germline ends. Germline V gives CDR1 MNHEY, CDR2 SVGAGI. The chain's CDR3 is CASSYSRAGSSYEQYF. As DNA, the CDR3 is TGTGCCAGCAGTTACTCGAGGGCTGGCAGCTCCTACGAGCAGTACTTC.

Turning to this clone: The junction and the germline gene differ at one end; a read error may be behind it. The V and J genes are TRBV5-7 and TRBJ2-3, with D possibly matching TRBD1 (6 bases). TRBV5-7 is given ORF status, its function remaining uncertain. The CDR3 is 12 amino acids. The CDR3 spells CASSLATGTQYF. In DNA, the CDR3 is TGTGCCAGCAGCTTGGCGACAGGTACGCAGTATTTT.

The gene calls are TRBV2 and TRBJ1-5; D might be TRBD1 (5 bases). Germline V gene lookup returns CDR1 SNHLY and CDR2 FYNNEI. With 2 bases removed from V and 3 bases from J, the gap between germline ends came to 8 bases. This CDR3 spans 14 amino acids. The CDR3 is CASSEQGPNQPQHF. The CDR3 DNA is TGTGCCAGCAGTGAACAGGGCCCCAATCAGCCCCAGCATTTT.

The chain links TRBV11-2 to TRBJ2-1; TRBD1 aligns across 8 bases. J gave up 1 base and V 4 bases, and 3 bases lay outside the gene matches. Germline values: CDR1 SGHAT, CDR2 FQNNGV. CDR3 size: 15 residues. CDR3: CASSSGQASYNEQFF. The CDR3 nucleotides read TGTGCCAGCAGCTCGGGACAGGCATCCTACAATGAGCAGTTCTTC.

The chain uses TRBV3-1 (or the pseudogene TRBV3-2) and TRBJ1-2; D gene uncertain. Germline V gives CDR1 LGHDT, CDR2 YNNKEL (reference sequence). This CDR3 has 13 residues. The germline V and J ends were trimmed by 3 bases and 3 bases, with 8 bases remaining between them. The CDR3 sequence is CASSHGRDYGYTF. The CDR3, as DNA: TGTGCCAGCAGCCACGGGCGGGACTATGGCTACACCTTC.

This clone was recorded a few times. J is TRBJ1-1 and V is TRBV4-3; unclear D gene. CDR1 and CDR2 from the germline V gene are LGHNA and YSLEER. Between the trimmed V and J ends, which lost 1 base and 4 bases, there was a span of 13 bases. This CDR3 has 15 amino acids. The CDR3 DNA is TGCGCCAGCAGCCAAGCTCCTCCAGGATCCACTGAAGCTTTCTTT. Translated, it gives CASSQAPPGSTEAFF.

The chain combines TRBV11-1 with TRBJ2-1, with unresolved D. Trimming removed 2 bases from V and 8 bases from J, with 19 bases in between. This CDR3 spans 16 amino acids. Germline lookup yields CDR1 SGHAT and CDR2 FQDESV (reference sequence). In nucleotides, the CDR3 is TGTGCCAGCAGCTTAAGTCCCGACCTACTAATCCATGAGCAGTTCTTC. Translated: CASSLSPDLLIHEQFF.

The gene calls are TRBV4-2 and TRBJ2-2; D not resolved. Trimming removed 2 bases from V and 1 base from J, with 8 bases in between. Germline V gene sequence: CDR1 LGHNA, CDR2 YNFKEQ. CDR3 length: 15 amino acids. CDR3 DNA sequence: TGTGCCAGCAGCCAACTAGAACTGAACACCGGGGAGCTGTTTTTT. Translating it yields CASSQLELNTGELFF.

The chain uses TRBV5-4 and TRBJ2-7; 7 bases fit TRBD2. CDR3 length equals 13 residues. Per the germline V gene, CDR1 is SGHNT and CDR2 is YYREEE (reference sequence). J gave up 7 bases and V 5 bases, and 9 bases lay outside the gene matches. CDR3: CASRNLGGREQYF. CDR3 sequence (DNA): TGTGCCAGCAGAAACTTGGGAGGGCGAGAGCAGTACTTC.

The chain couples TRBV24-1 to TRBJ2-2; unclear D gene. The CDR3 runs to 15 residues. V was pared by 3 bases and J by 1 base, with 8 bases between. The germline V gene has CDR1 KGHDR and CDR2 SFDVKD. CDR3 amino acids: CATSDPRRNTGELFF. CDR3 nucleotide sequence: TGTGCCACCAGTGATCCAAGGAGGAACACCGGGGAGCTGTTTTTT.